The clone carrying this T cell receptor (beta chain) has a handful of counts. These data originate in a study of cytomegalovirus exposure and HLA in healthy donors. V dropped 6 bases and J dropped 1 base, with 12 bases sitting between them. The CDR3 sequence is 14 residues long. Germline values: CDR1 SEHNR, CDR2 FQNEAQ (reference sequence). With 60 Vbeta and 13 Jbeta primers, the PCR was carried out. Only in-frame clones appear in the TCRdb table, and some are missing; sequencing was by immunoSEQ multiplex PCR. Of tens of thousands of clones listed, about 9.5% were seen once; the top ten hold roughly a quarter.

This TCR was sampled from a man aged 55 to 69 in good health and CMV-seropositive. The sequenced material came from PBMCs. The chain carries TRBV7-9 and TRBJ2-5; TRBD1 might be the D (5 bases). The CDR3 here is CASRRTGPQETQYF. The CDR3 DNA follows: TGTGCCAGCAGACGAACAGGTCCCCAAGAGACCCAGTACTTC.